The next 4 T cell receptor beta chains were all read from a single sample in a study of T cells expressing NK-cell markers. TCRdb re-called the 5' RACE reads and gives one entry per CDR3 protein, without DNA. The specimen's table records about 190,000 distinct CDR3 sequences. The sequencing sample was made of blood T cells: a sorted CD56 or NKG2C T cell subset, CD4+ or CD8+ T cells, or bulk PBMC T cells (not recorded which). The receptors stem from a man aged 18 to 69 in good health.

The V gene is TRBV29-1, the J gene TRBJ1-1; TCRdb selects TRBD1, and the lack of DNA leaves this call unchecked. The CDR3 sequence is 16 residues long. Per the germline V gene, CDR1 is SQVTM and CDR2 is ANQGSEA. The CDR3 loop reads CSVEGDFIRQDTEAFF.

The J gene is TRBJ1-2, the V gene TRBV4-1; the TCRdb D gene call, TRBD1, has no DNA to confirm it. Germline V gene sequence: CDR1 MGHRA, CDR2 YSYEKL. This CDR3 has 15 residues. CDR3 amino acids: CASSQDPGQGDGYTF.

The J gene is TRBJ1-1, the V gene TRBV12-3 or TRBV12-4; absent DNA, TCRdb's TRBD1 call cannot be checked. This CDR3 is built from 12 residues. CDR3: CASRTGNTEAFF.

The rearrangement joins TRBV7-6 to TRBJ2-1; TCRdb outputs TRBD2, but without DNA this stays unchecked. Germline CDR1 SGHVS, CDR2 FNYEAQ. The CDR3 is 15 amino acids. CDR3 amino acids: CASSLSSGLYNEQFF.